Listed below are T cell receptor beta chains from one sample, sequenced in a study of T cells after yellow fever vaccination. TCRdb redid the calling of the 5' RACE reads with MiXCR, one entry per CDR3 protein. The sample shows some 400,000 distinct CDR3 sequences, 18% of them seen only once. This specimen consisted of PBMCs, obtained before the yellow fever booster vaccination. The source of these receptors is a man younger than 35 who received the YFV17D yellow fever vaccine. The CDR3 runs from the conserved cysteine through the conserved F or W. Fields, in order: CDR3 length, clone size, D gene, V gene, J gene, CDR3 protein, CDR3 DNA. A D gene is named only where the DNA matches it firmly. Clone size is not always given. Where it is, it says once, few, many or a class for expanded clones.

CDR3 length: 15; clone size: few; D gene: -; V gene: TRBV4-1; J gene: TRBJ1-2; CDR3 protein: CASSHRDSGSYGYTF; CDR3 DNA: TGCGCCAGCAGCCACCGGGACTCCGGGTCCTATGGCTACACCTTC
CDR3 length: 15; clone size: -; D gene: TRBD2; V gene: TRBV4-1; J gene: TRBJ2-3; CDR3 protein: CASSPSGGAEDTQYF; CDR3 DNA: TGCGCCAGCAGCCCAAGCGGGGGGGCAGAAGATACGCAGTATTTT
CDR3 length: 14; clone size: -; D gene: TRBD2; V gene: TRBV20-1; J gene: TRBJ2-3; CDR3 protein: CSASTGGYTDTQYF; CDR3 DNA: TGCAGTGCTAGTACGGGGGGGTACACAGATACGCAGTATTTT
CDR3 length: 13; clone size: -; D gene: TRBD2; V gene: TRBV20-1; J gene: TRBJ2-3; CDR3 protein: CSALAELGDTQYF; CDR3 DNA: TGCAGTGCACTAGCGGAACTAGGGGATACGCAGTATTTT
CDR3 length: 17; clone size: -; D gene: TRBD1; V gene: TRBV7-6; J gene: TRBJ2-1; CDR3 protein: CASSLGLGQGFGNEQFF; CDR3 DNA: TGTGCCAGCAGCTTAGGTTTGGGACAGGGGTTTGGCAATGAGCAGTTCTTC
CDR3 length: 14; clone size: few; D gene: -; V gene: TRBV2; J gene: TRBJ2-1; CDR3 protein: CASSFIVRDNEQFF; CDR3 DNA: TGTGCCAGCAGTTTCATAGTCCGCGACAATGAGCAGTTCTTC
CDR3 length: 16; clone size: many; D gene: TRBD2; V gene: TRBV4-1; J gene: TRBJ2-1; CDR3 protein: CASSQEERTSRNEQFF; CDR3 DNA: TGCGCCAGCAGCCAAGAGGAGAGGACTAGCCGGAATGAGCAGTTCTTC
CDR3 length: 14; clone size: few; D gene: TRBD2; V gene: TRBV4-3; J gene: TRBJ2-7; CDR3 protein: CASSQDAGVYEQYF; CDR3 DNA: TGCGCCAGCAGCCAAGACGCGGGGGTTTACGAGCAGTACTTC
CDR3 length: 13; clone size: few; D gene: TRBD1; V gene: TRBV9; J gene: TRBJ1-1; CDR3 protein: CASSVAGDSEAFF; CDR3 DNA: TGTGCCAGCAGCGTAGCTGGGGACAGTGAAGCTTTCTTT
CDR3 length: 12; clone size: -; D gene: -; V gene: TRBV10-3; J gene: TRBJ2-1; CDR3 protein: CAISSSYNEQFF; CDR3 DNA: TGTGCCATCAGTTCCAGCTACAATGAGCAGTTCTTC
CDR3 length: 15; clone size: -; D gene: -; V gene: TRBV7-9; J gene: TRBJ2-1; CDR3 protein: CASSPNLRRGHEQFF; CDR3 DNA: TGTGCCAGCAGCCCCAATCTCCGCCGGGGCCATGAGCAGTTCTTC
CDR3 length: 13; clone size: -; D gene: TRBD2; V gene: TRBV12-3/TRBV12-4; J gene: TRBJ2-2; CDR3 protein: CASSLRGGGELFF; CDR3 DNA: TGTGCCAGCAGTTTGCGGGGGGGCGGGGAGCTGTTTTTT
CDR3 length: 13; clone size: -; D gene: -; V gene: TRBV14; J gene: TRBJ1-1; CDR3 protein: CASSQEFSTEAFF; CDR3 DNA: TGTGCCAGCAGCCAAGAATTCTCCACTGAAGCTTTCTTT
CDR3 length: 15; clone size: -; D gene: TRBD1; V gene: TRBV18; J gene: TRBJ1-4; CDR3 protein: CASSPLTGEGEKLFF; CDR3 DNA: TGTGCCAGCTCACCTCTTACAGGGGAGGGCGAAAAACTGTTTTTT
CDR3 length: 15; clone size: -; D gene: -; V gene: TRBV7-9; J gene: TRBJ2-6; CDR3 protein: CASSSEDSGANVLTF; CDR3 DNA: TGTGCCAGCAGCTCCGAAGACTCTGGGGCCAACGTCCTGACTTTC
CDR3 length: 13; clone size: few; D gene: TRBD1; V gene: TRBV6-5; J gene: TRBJ1-2; CDR3 protein: CASRKGTGGGYTF; CDR3 DNA: TGTGCCAGCAGAAAAGGGACAGGGGGAGGCTACACCTTC
CDR3 length: 14; clone size: few; D gene: -; V gene: TRBV12-3/TRBV12-4; J gene: TRBJ1-1; CDR3 protein: CASSLGLAGTEAFF; CDR3 DNA: TGTGCCAGCAGTTTAGGGCTGGCAGGCACTGAAGCTTTCTTT
CDR3 length: 15; clone size: few; D gene: -; V gene: TRBV9; J gene: TRBJ2-7; CDR3 protein: CASSPRTSLGYEQYF; CDR3 DNA: TGTGCCAGCAGCCCCCGGACATCCCTGGGCTACGAGCAGTACTTC
CDR3 length: 15; clone size: -; D gene: -; V gene: TRBV3-1; J gene: TRBJ2-3; CDR3 protein: CASSQDTSRTDTQYF; CDR3 DNA: TGTGCCAGCAGCCAAGACACCAGTAGAACAGATACGCAGTATTTT
CDR3 length: 16; clone size: -; D gene: TRBD2; V gene: TRBV5-4; J gene: TRBJ2-3; CDR3 protein: CASSLVFGTNTDTQYF; CDR3 DNA: TGTGCCAGCAGCTTGGTGTTTGGGACTAACACAGATACGCAGTATTTT
CDR3 length: 14; clone size: few; D gene: -; V gene: TRBV29-1; J gene: TRBJ2-1; CDR3 protein: CSVVRHSSYNEQFF; CDR3 DNA: TGCAGCGTTGTTCGCCATAGCTCCTACAATGAGCAGTTCTTC
CDR3 length: 14; clone size: -; D gene: -; V gene: TRBV5-1; J gene: TRBJ2-2; CDR3 protein: CASSFWPDTGELFF; CDR3 DNA: TGCGCCAGCAGCTTCTGGCCCGACACCGGGGAGCTGTTTTTT
CDR3 length: 11; clone size: -; D gene: -; V gene: TRBV2; J gene: TRBJ2-7; CDR3 protein: CASTAGYEQYF; CDR3 DNA: TGTGCCAGCACTGCGGGGTACGAACAGTACTTC
CDR3 length: 14; clone size: few; D gene: TRBD2; V gene: TRBV20-1; J gene: TRBJ2-7; CDR3 protein: CSASSGGNSYEQYF; CDR3 DNA: TGCAGTGCTTCTAGCGGGGGGAACTCCTACGAGCAGTACTTC
CDR3 length: 14; clone size: few; D gene: -; V gene: TRBV6-5; J gene: TRBJ1-2; CDR3 protein: CASSRDTAYLGYTF; CDR3 DNA: TGTGCCAGCAGTAGGGACACCGCCTATTTAGGCTACACCTTC
CDR3 length: 16; clone size: once; D gene: TRBD2; V gene: TRBV7-8; J gene: TRBJ2-5; CDR3 protein: CASSLGAPAGVTIQYF; CDR3 DNA: TGTGCCAGCAGCTTAGGGGCCCCGGCGGGGGTGACTATCCAGTACTTC
CDR3 length: 15; clone size: -; D gene: -; V gene: TRBV28; J gene: TRBJ2-2; CDR3 protein: CASSLRIPKAGELFF; CDR3 DNA: TGTGCCAGCAGTTTGAGGATCCCTAAAGCCGGGGAGCTGTTTTTT
CDR3 length: 17; clone size: -; D gene: -; V gene: TRBV4-3; J gene: TRBJ2-3; CDR3 protein: CASSQDQWTTSTDTQYF; CDR3 DNA: TGCGCCAGCAGCCAAGATCAGTGGACAACCAGCACAGATACGCAGTATTTT
CDR3 length: 13; clone size: -; D gene: TRBD2; V gene: TRBV12-3/TRBV12-4; J gene: TRBJ2-5; CDR3 protein: CASRPSTGGAQYF; CDR3 DNA: TGTGCCAGCAGACCCTCAACGGGGGGGGCCCAGTACTTC
CDR3 length: 14; clone size: few; D gene: -; V gene: TRBV5-4; J gene: TRBJ1-2; CDR3 protein: CASSEAGQLYGYTF; CDR3 DNA: TGTGCCAGCAGCGAAGCCGGACAATTATATGGCTACACCTTC
CDR3 length: 16; clone size: few; D gene: -; V gene: TRBV12-3/TRBV12-4; J gene: TRBJ1-1; CDR3 protein: CASSLWELNMNTEAFF; CDR3 DNA: TGTGCCAGCAGTTTATGGGAGCTAAATATGAACACTGAAGCTTTCTTT
CDR3 length: 12; clone size: once; D gene: -; V gene: TRBV6-5; J gene: TRBJ1-5; CDR3 protein: CASSQGKGSQHF; CDR3 DNA: TGTGCCAGCAGTCAGGGGAAGGGATCCCAGCATTTT
CDR3 length: 14; clone size: few; D gene: TRBD1; V gene: TRBV20-1; J gene: TRBJ2-5; CDR3 protein: CSARDQGTGETQYF; CDR3 DNA: TGCAGTGCTAGAGATCAAGGGACAGGGGAGACCCAGTACTTC
CDR3 length: 12; clone size: few; D gene: -; V gene: TRBV20-1; J gene: TRBJ1-3; CDR3 protein: CSARGDVNTIYF; CDR3 DNA: TGCAGTGCTAGAGGGGACGTAAACACCATATATTTT
CDR3 length: 14; clone size: -; D gene: TRBD1; V gene: TRBV5-1; J gene: TRBJ2-5; CDR3 protein: CASAGQGRQETQYF; CDR3 DNA: TGCGCCAGCGCAGGACAGGGAAGGCAAGAGACCCAGTACTTC
CDR3 length: 15; clone size: -; D gene: -; V gene: TRBV4-1; J gene: TRBJ1-5; CDR3 protein: CASSLQGLENQPQHF; CDR3 DNA: TGCGCCAGCAGCCTTCAGGGGTTGGAGAATCAGCCCCAGCATTTT
CDR3 length: 14; clone size: few; D gene: -; V gene: TRBV7-6; J gene: TRBJ2-1; CDR3 protein: CASTKWGRANEQFF; CDR3 DNA: TGTGCCAGCACCAAATGGGGTCGGGCCAATGAGCAGTTCTTC
CDR3 length: 14; clone size: -; D gene: -; V gene: TRBV12-3/TRBV12-4; J gene: TRBJ1-2; CDR3 protein: CASSHVGTRDGYTF; CDR3 DNA: TGTGCCAGCAGTCACGTGGGAACCAGGGATGGCTACACCTTC
CDR3 length: 16; clone size: few; D gene: -; V gene: TRBV9; J gene: TRBJ2-1; CDR3 protein: CASSFRPGPPHNEQFF; CDR3 DNA: TGTGCCAGCAGCTTCCGACCAGGGCCCCCCCACAATGAGCAGTTCTTC
CDR3 length: 13; clone size: many; D gene: TRBD1; V gene: TRBV10-2; J gene: TRBJ1-3; CDR3 protein: CASTDRAGNTIYF; CDR3 DNA: TGCGCCAGCACTGACAGGGCTGGAAACACCATATATTTT
CDR3 length: 15; clone size: few; D gene: -; V gene: TRBV9; J gene: TRBJ2-3; CDR3 protein: CASSVEGRDTDTQYF; CDR3 DNA: TGTGCCAGCAGCGTAGAGGGCAGGGACACAGATACGCAGTATTTT
CDR3 length: 15; clone size: -; D gene: -; V gene: TRBV21-1; J gene: TRBJ2-5; CDR3 protein: CASSATLGVEETQYF; CDR3 DNA: TGTGCCAGCAGCGCGACCCTGGGAGTGGAGGAGACCCAGTACTTC
CDR3 length: 13; clone size: -; D gene: -; V gene: TRBV29-1; J gene: TRBJ2-2; CDR3 protein: CSAYGGFTGELFF; CDR3 DNA: TGCAGCGCATATGGGGGGTTCACCGGGGAGCTGTTTTTT
CDR3 length: 18; clone size: -; D gene: TRBD2; V gene: TRBV19; J gene: TRBJ2-6; CDR3 protein: CASSTWRGAYSGANVLTF; CDR3 DNA: TGTGCCAGTAGTACTTGGCGGGGGGCTTACTCTGGGGCCAACGTCCTGACTTTC
CDR3 length: 14; clone size: -; D gene: TRBD1; V gene: TRBV28; J gene: TRBJ1-6; CDR3 protein: CASSLTGVVAPLHF; CDR3 DNA: TGTGCCAGCAGCCTGACAGGGGTTGTGGCACCCCTCCACTTT
CDR3 length: 14; clone size: -; D gene: -; V gene: TRBV10-3; J gene: TRBJ2-1; CDR3 protein: CAISAAERRNEQFF; CDR3 DNA: TGTGCCATCAGTGCGGCAGAAAGACGCAATGAGCAGTTCTTC
CDR3 length: 15; clone size: -; D gene: -; V gene: TRBV4-3; J gene: TRBJ1-1; CDR3 protein: CASSQDHRWNTEAFF; CDR3 DNA: TGCGCCAGCAGCCAAGATCACAGGTGGAACACTGAAGCTTTCTTT
CDR3 length: 15; clone size: few; D gene: -; V gene: TRBV5-1; J gene: TRBJ1-5; CDR3 protein: CASSLDGGIEQPQHF; CDR3 DNA: TGCGCCAGCAGCTTGGACGGGGGCATCGAACAGCCCCAGCATTTT
CDR3 length: 18; clone size: -; D gene: TRBD2; V gene: TRBV4-3; J gene: TRBJ2-5; CDR3 protein: CASSQVRVGSGGAETQYF; CDR3 DNA: TGCGCCAGCAGCCAAGTGAGGGTCGGGAGCGGGGGCGCAGAGACCCAGTACTTC
CDR3 length: 15; clone size: -; D gene: -; V gene: TRBV7-2; J gene: TRBJ2-5; CDR3 protein: CASILFGQGTETQYF; CDR3 DNA: TGTGCCAGCATCTTATTTGGGCAGGGGACGGAGACCCAGTACTTC